A selection of T cell receptor beta chains follows, all from one sample in a study of blood T cell repertoires in COVID-19. Data came from immunoSEQ multiplex PCR; TCRdb stores just in-frame clones and leaves some out. The table has tens of thousands of clones, roughly 89% seen once. The material sequenced was peripheral blood. Source of these receptors: a man between 65 and 85 years old with active or convalescent COVID-19. Both conserved end residues are part of each CDR3. D genes are given only for firm matches. The size of a clone is reported for some rows only, either as once, few or many, or as a class for expanded clones.

clone_size	cdr3_length	v_call	d_call	j_call	cdr3_nt	cdr3_aa
.	16	TRBV27	.	TRBJ1-5	TGTGCCAGCAGTTTAACCGGGACAAGCCCTTATCAGCCCCAGCATTTT	CASSLTGTSPYQPQHF
.	15	TRBV11-3	TRBD1	TRBJ1-1	TGTGCCAGCAGCTCGGGACAGAACTGGGACACTGAAGCTTTCTTT	CASSSGQNWDTEAFF
once	15	TRBV7-3	.	TRBJ2-5	TGTGCCAGCAGTAAGGCACGGGGAACCAAAGAGACCCAGTACTTC	CASSKARGTKETQYF
.	14	TRBV2	TRBD2	TRBJ2-1	TGTGCCAGCACCTCGACTAGCGGTTACAATGAGCAGTTCTTC	CASTSTSGYNEQFF
.	16	TRBV7-6	.	TRBJ1-6	TGTGCCAGCAGCTTAGAACGGGGGATCTATAATTCACCCCTCCACTTT	CASSLERGIYNSPLHF
.	14	TRBV7-8	.	TRBJ1-2	TGTGCCAGCAGCAGCGGCGGAGGAGCCTATGGCTACACCTTC	CASSSGGGAYGYTF
.	17	TRBV11-3	.	TRBJ2-1	TGTGCCAGCAGCTTAGTCGGGAGCCCCGTTGGTTTTAATGAGCAGTTCTTC	CASSLVGSPVGFNEQFF
once	15	TRBV28	.	TRBJ2-7	TGTGCCAGCAGTTTAGCAGGGGGGCTATCCTACGAGCAGTACTTC	CASSLAGGLSYEQYF
.	15	TRBV14	.	TRBJ1-1	TGTGCCAGCAGCCTGCAAGCGGGGGTCTGGACTGAAGCTTTCTTT	CASSLQAGVWTEAFF
.	16	TRBV2	TRBD1	TRBJ2-2	TGTGCCAGCAGTGAAAGGGGGCAGGGAAACACCGGGGAGCTGTTTTTT	CASSERGQGNTGELFF
.	15	TRBV24-1	TRBD2	TRBJ2-5	TGTGCCACCAGTAAAACTAGCGGGTTCCAAGAGACCCAGTACTTC	CATSKTSGFQETQYF
.	14	TRBV5-5	.	TRBJ2-7	TGTGCCAGCAGCTTGGTCCCTAACTCCTACGAGCAGTACTTC	CASSLVPNSYEQYF
.	13	TRBV6-5	.	TRBJ1-1	TGTGCCAGCAGTTTCGACAGGAACACTGAAGCTTTCTTT	CASSFDRNTEAFF
.	13	TRBV6-2/TRBV6-3	TRBD1	TRBJ1-1	TGTGCCAGCAGTTACGGGACAGGGGGCAAGGCTTTCTTT	CASSYGTGGKAFF
.	17	TRBV10-3	TRBD1	TRBJ1-6	TGTGCCATCAGTGACCTAGGTTACAGGGGGCACGATTCACCCCTCCACTTT	CAISDLGYRGHDSPLHF
.	16	TRBV10-3	.	TRBJ1-1	TGTGCCATCAGCCAAGGAGGAGTGGGTTGGGGCACTGAAGCTTTCTTT	CAISQGGVGWGTEAFF
.	17	TRBV9	TRBD2	TRBJ2-3	TGTGCCAGCAGCGTAGGAAGCCCGGGGGGGCCGAGAGATACGCAGTATTTT	CASSVGSPGGPRDTQYF
.	13	TRBV3-1/TRBV3-2	.	TRBJ2-1	TGTGCCAGCAGCCAAGAGTTTGGGCGACGGCAGTTCTTC	CASSQEFGRRQFF
.	17	TRBV5-1	.	TRBJ1-6	TGCGCCAGCAGCTCTCGGGGCCAGGACAGCTATAATTCACCCCTCCACTTT	CASSSRGQDSYNSPLHF
.	11	TRBV19	.	TRBJ1-1	TGTGCCAGTACAGGGTGGAGGGAGGCTTTCTTT	CASTGWREAFF
.	16	TRBV6-2/TRBV6-3	.	TRBJ1-5	TGTGCCAGCAGTCGAAACTTACCTACAGGAGCCCAGCCCCAGCATTTT	CASSRNLPTGAQPQHF
.	13	TRBV6-5	TRBD1	TRBJ2-7	TGTGCCAGCAGAGAGACAGGGGCCTACGAGCAGTACTTC	CASRETGAYEQYF
.	15	TRBV5-1	TRBD1	TRBJ1-1	TGCGCCAGCAGCCAACAGGGGGCTGAGAACACTGAAGCTTTCTTT	CASSQQGAENTEAFF
.	14	TRBV10-3	.	TRBJ2-5	TGTGCCACCCGTACTGCTGGGGAGCGGACGGCCCAGTACTTC	CATRTAGERTAQYF
.	17	TRBV3-1/TRBV3-2	TRBD1	TRBJ2-1	TGTGCCAGCAGCCTTCGGATGTCCGGGACAGGGATCAATGAGCAGTTCTTC	CASSLRMSGTGINEQFF
.	13	TRBV27	.	TRBJ1-4	TGTGCCAGCAGTTTCGCGTTTAATGAAAAACTGTTTTTT	CASSFAFNEKLFF
.	14	TRBV6-6	.	TRBJ1-1	TGTGCCACCGATGACGCAGGATTGAACACTGAAGCTTTCTTT	CATDDAGLNTEAFF
.	15	TRBV5-4	TRBD1	TRBJ1-3	TGTGCCAGCAGCCTACAGGGGGCTTCTGGAAACACCATATATTTT	CASSLQGASGNTIYF
.	14	TRBV27	.	TRBJ1-1	TGTGCCAGCAGTACGACTAGTGGGGGGTTTGAAGCTTTCTTT	CASSTTSGGFEAFF
once	13	TRBV6-5	.	TRBJ1-5	TGTGCCAGCAGTTACTCGCAGAATCAGCCCCAGCATTTT	CASSYSQNQPQHF
.	19	TRBV5-6	TRBD2	TRBJ2-6	TGTGCCAGCAGCTCGAGGACTAGCGGAAGGCCGACTGGGGCCAACGTCCTGACTTTC	CASSSRTSGRPTGANVLTF
once	16	TRBV5-5	TRBD2	TRBJ2-2	TGTGCCAGCAGCTTGGCCGGGGGGTACAACACCGGGGAGCTGTTTTTT	CASSLAGGYNTGELFF
.	14	TRBV27	.	TRBJ2-7	TGTGCCAGCAGTTTGTACGGTTCTTCCTACGAGCAGTACTTC	CASSLYGSSYEQYF
.	15	TRBV27	.	TRBJ2-3	TGTGCCAGCAGACTGCCTGGGAGTGCAGCAGATACGCAGTATTTT	CASRLPGSAADTQYF
.	12	TRBV28	TRBD1	TRBJ1-1	TGTGCCAGCAGGACACAGGGGGCTGAAGCTTTCTTT	CASRTQGAEAFF
.	17	TRBV25-1	TRBD1	TRBJ2-6	TGTGCCAGCAGTGGTGGGACAGGGTCGACTGGGGCCAACGTCCTGACTTTC	CASSGGTGSTGANVLTF
.	13	TRBV30	.	TRBJ2-5	TGTGCCTGGAGAATCGGGAGAGAAGAGACCCAGTACTTC	CAWRIGREETQYF
.	12	TRBV29-1	TRBD1	TRBJ2-7	TGCAGCGCCTTGGGACAGGCCTACGAGCAGTACTTC	CSALGQAYEQYF
.	15	TRBV30	.	TRBJ1-5	TGTGCCTGGAGCGCTAACAGTTTCAGCAATCAGCCCCAGCATTTT	CAWSANSFSNQPQHF
.	12	TRBV6-1	.	TRBJ1-5	TGTGCCAGCAGAACGAGGGATCAGCCCCAGCATTTT	CASRTRDQPQHF
.	16	TRBV3-1/TRBV3-2	TRBD2	TRBJ2-1	TGTGCCAGCGTAAAGGTGGGGCTAGCGGGAGGGCGCGAGCAGTTCTTC	CASVKVGLAGGREQFF
.	13	TRBV12-3/TRBV12-4	TRBD1	TRBJ1-6	TGTGCCAGCAGTTCGACAGGGAATTCACCCCTCCACTTT	CASSSTGNSPLHF
once	14	TRBV14	.	TRBJ1-2	TGTGCCAGCAGCCAGCAAACCTCAGGGGATGGCTACACCTTC	CASSQQTSGDGYTF